The following is a T cell receptor beta chain sequence with its context. What antigen it recognizes has not been identified. Base qualities are not at hand, and no much larger clone is one base apart. The CDR3 holds 14 amino acids from the cysteine to the phenylalanine. Only the CDR3 part of the read is kept: 42 bases, read in frame from the first base. The germline V gene specifies MDHEN as CDR1 and SYDVKM as CDR2. Deletion took 3 bases off V and 3 bases off J, with a span of 9 bases between the germline ends. The collaborating institutions used their own protocols to collect whole blood in K2EDTA tubes. For TCRbeta analysis, collaborators shipped samples as frozen whole blood, isolated PBMCs, or DNA extracted from either of those sample types. The sample originates from a study of blood T cell repertoires in COVID-19 (dated by TCRdb to 2018 to 2021). Background on the whole study: Samples from collaborators originated in the United States, Italy and Spain and spanned both the acute and convalescent phases of COVID-19. The prospective study material was composed of cDNA or gDNA derived from T cells, B-cell-depleted T cells, or PBMCs. Deeply sampled blood TCRbeta repertoires from subjects exposed to, actively infected with, or recovered from COVID-19 were included in the dataset. A freely available public database, intended as a resource for researchers studying the immune response to SARS-CoV-2, is where the repertoires were released. The samples were drawn from two sources: the first 160 participants of the ongoing ImmuneRACE study, and approximately 1,300 subjects contributed by 6 global collaborators. Nearly every sample came with metadata listing a de-identified subject ID, COVID-19 status, age in years and sex. Where available, HLA class I and class II types were taken from metadata supplied by the sample provider and were not determined by assay-based typing.

TCRbeta CDR3 regions were amplified from genomic DNA by means of the immunoSEQ Assay, a bias-controlled multiplex PCR. In the authors' own workflow: The number of nucleated cells in each sample was estimated by amplification of reference gene primers within the assay. Sequence reads were collapsed and filtered to measure the absolute abundance of every unique TCRbeta CDR3 rearrangement. For each sample, productive Simpson clonality was calculated as the square root of Simpson's diversity index over productive rearrangements. In TCRdb, the immuneACCESS table is reduced to in-frame sequences with V and J assigned. These tables do not hold every clone; where another copy was compared, an unresolved V gene accounts for under half, and the others remain unexplained. The DNA was the basis for D and trimming; V, J and clone size are from that table. The sample includes more than 110,000 clones, with under 85% observed a single time. The ten largest clones add up to 8.8% of the sample.

Study-wide findings and limitations: The quantity of clinical and demographic metadata differed by source and by participant and was supplied without curation.

The source is a woman of 80 years or more in a cohort sampled during active or convalescent COVID-19. The rearranged segments are TRBV28 and TRBJ1-5, with the D gene not clear enough to name. Sequences were obtained from peripheral blood. The DNA sequence reads TGTGCCAGCAGTTTCTTACAGAACAATCAGCCCCAGCATTTT. This yields the protein CASSFLQNNQPQHF.